This TCR beta chain appears in the sequencing data of a study of beta chain features in type 1 diabetes. Overall study results and limits: All four CD4+ subsets of Type 1 diabetes patients contained TCRB CDR3s that were moderately but significantly shorter. Patients showed naive, central memory and Treg TCRB repertoires that appeared more similar than those of healthy donors.

One heparinised draw, averaging roughly 100 mL, was taken per donor. This clone was seen only once. What it binds is not known. The CDR3 contains 14 residues. The germline V and J ends were trimmed by 3 bases and 6 bases, with 14 bases remaining between them. Germline CDR1 is LNHDA and CDR2 is SQIVND (reference sequence). Expressed TCRB transcripts were sequenced because the entire RNA isolate underwent reverse transcription. Clones were sequenced by immunoSEQ multiplex PCR, and TCRdb holds only the in-frame ones, with some missing. The sample has about 15,000 clones; around 43% are singletons. This TCR derives from a woman aged 35 to 49 in good health. Specimen: stem cell memory CD4+ T cells from blood. The V call is TRBV19, the J call TRBJ1-1; D gene unclear. The CDR3 nucleotides are TGTGCCAGTAGTATTGCGGGTAGGATCTCTGAAGCTTTCTTT. Its translation is CASSIAGRISEAFF.